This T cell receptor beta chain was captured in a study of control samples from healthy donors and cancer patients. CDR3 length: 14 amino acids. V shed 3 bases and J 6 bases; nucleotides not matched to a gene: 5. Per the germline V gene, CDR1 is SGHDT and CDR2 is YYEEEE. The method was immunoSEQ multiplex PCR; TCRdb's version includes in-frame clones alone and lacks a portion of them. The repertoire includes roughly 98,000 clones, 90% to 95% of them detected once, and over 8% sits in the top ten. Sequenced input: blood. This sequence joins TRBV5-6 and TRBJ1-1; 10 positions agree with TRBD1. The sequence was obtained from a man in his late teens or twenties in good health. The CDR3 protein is CASSYDRGLPEAFF. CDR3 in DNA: TGTGCCAGCAGCTACGACAGGGGGCTTCCTGAAGCTTTCTTT.